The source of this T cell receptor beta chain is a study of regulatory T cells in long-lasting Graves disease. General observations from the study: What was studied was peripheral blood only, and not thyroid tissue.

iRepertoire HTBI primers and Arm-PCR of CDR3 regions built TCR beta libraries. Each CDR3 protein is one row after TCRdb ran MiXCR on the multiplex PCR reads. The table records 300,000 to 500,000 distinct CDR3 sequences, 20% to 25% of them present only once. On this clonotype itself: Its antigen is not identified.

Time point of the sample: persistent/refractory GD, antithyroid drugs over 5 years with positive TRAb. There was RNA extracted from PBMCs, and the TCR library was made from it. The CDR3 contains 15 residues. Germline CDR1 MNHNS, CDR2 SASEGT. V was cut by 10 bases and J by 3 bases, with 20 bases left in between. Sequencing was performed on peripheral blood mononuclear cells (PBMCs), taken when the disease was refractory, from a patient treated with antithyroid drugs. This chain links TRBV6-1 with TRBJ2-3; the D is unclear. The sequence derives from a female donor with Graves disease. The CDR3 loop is CATTSSRSWTDTQYF. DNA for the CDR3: TGTGCCACCACCTCCTCGCGGAGCTGGACAGATACGCAGTATTTT.